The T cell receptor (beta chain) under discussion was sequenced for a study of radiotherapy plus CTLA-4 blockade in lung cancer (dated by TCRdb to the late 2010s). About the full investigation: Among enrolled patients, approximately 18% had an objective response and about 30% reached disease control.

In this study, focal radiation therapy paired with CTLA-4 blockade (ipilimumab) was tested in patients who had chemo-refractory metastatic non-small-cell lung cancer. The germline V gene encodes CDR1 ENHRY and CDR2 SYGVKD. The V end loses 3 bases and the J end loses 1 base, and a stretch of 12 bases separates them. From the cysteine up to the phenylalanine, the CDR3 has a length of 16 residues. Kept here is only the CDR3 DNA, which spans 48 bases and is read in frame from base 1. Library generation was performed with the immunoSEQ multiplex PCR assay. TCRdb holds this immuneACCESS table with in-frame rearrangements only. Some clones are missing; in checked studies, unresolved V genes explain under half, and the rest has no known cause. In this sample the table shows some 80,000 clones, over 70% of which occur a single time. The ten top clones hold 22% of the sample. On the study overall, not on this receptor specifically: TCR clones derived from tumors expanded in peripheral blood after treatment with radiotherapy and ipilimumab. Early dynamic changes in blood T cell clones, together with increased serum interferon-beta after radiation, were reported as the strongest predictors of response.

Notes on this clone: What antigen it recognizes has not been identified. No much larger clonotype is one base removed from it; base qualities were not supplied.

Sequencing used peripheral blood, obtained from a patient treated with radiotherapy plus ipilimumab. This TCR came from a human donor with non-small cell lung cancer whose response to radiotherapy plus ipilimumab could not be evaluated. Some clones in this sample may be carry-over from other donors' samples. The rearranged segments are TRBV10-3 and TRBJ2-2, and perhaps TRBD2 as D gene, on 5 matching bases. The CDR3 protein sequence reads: CAISESGFLNTGELFF. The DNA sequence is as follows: TGTGCCATCAGTGAATCGGGGTTTCTGAACACCGGGGAGCTGTTTTTT.